This record covers a single TCR beta chain. This receptor's antigen is unknown. Base quality data are lacking; no much larger clone is found one base away. Genomic DNA was isolated from the sorted cells so that the TCRbeta CDR3 region could be sequenced. TCRbeta CDR3 regions were sequenced using the immunoSEQ Assay. Entries here come from immuneACCESS through TCRdb and include only in-frame sequences with V and J called. Some clones fail to appear in such tables; in the studies checked, an unresolved V gene covers under half of the shortfall, and the cause of the remainder is unknown. In all, the sample holds tens of thousands of clones, and roughly 91% of those were seen once. The ten largest clonotypes hold approximately 0.78% of the sample. Patients with a history of autoimmune disease or receiving systemic immunosuppression were excluded from the trial. In every dose cohort, peripheral blood was drawn for TCR sequencing at baseline, cycle 4 day 1, and cycle 7 day 1. The samples were drawn from a first-in-human, open-label, multicenter phase I dose-escalation trial of ivuxolimab. Adults with locally advanced or metastatic melanoma, renal cell, hepatocellular, or head and neck squamous cell carcinoma were enrolled in the trial. Before TCR sequencing, CD4+ T cells and CD8+ T cells from peripheral blood were sorted into separate populations.

The sample originates from a study of OX40 agonist ivuxolimab in advanced cancers. Study-wide context: Ivuxolimab, which targeted the costimulatory receptor OX40 (CD134), was an agonistic, fully human IgG2 monoclonal antibody. Peripheral TCRbeta sequencing was intended to test whether TCR sequence diversity was altered and clonal T-cell expansion was caused by ivuxolimab. Intravenous ivuxolimab was administered to patients every 2 weeks at six dose levels: 0.01, 0.1, 0.3, 1.5, 3 and 10 mg/kg. Of the roughly 51 dose-escalation patients, hepatocellular carcinoma was present in around 20, melanoma in around 15, renal cell carcinoma in 9 and head and neck cancer in 9. Partial responses occurred in three dose-escalation patients: two with cutaneous melanoma and one with hepatocellular carcinoma. Patients were allowed to have had prior anti-PD-1, anti-PD-L1 or anti-CTLA-4 therapy, and 40% of the dose-escalation patients had been treated with checkpoint inhibitors. In the dose-escalation cohort, around four fifths of patients were male, and the mean age was around 65 years with a range of 23 to 79. The paper covers the monotherapy dose-escalation part of the phase I ivuxolimab trial, which included N of about 51 patients.

What the research found in general, with its limitations: Antigen specificity was not determined for the clonally expanded peripheral T cells. On average, CD8+ T cells showed more expanded clones than CD4+ T cells after ivuxolimab. In partial responders in the 0.1-3.0 mg/kg groups, normalized peripheral clonal expansion was found to be among the lowest, especially among CD8+ T cells. Low levels of normalized T-cell clonal expansion were also shown by some nonresponding patients. At doses of 0.1 to 3.0 mg/kg, clonal expansion of both CD4+ and CD8+ T cells in blood was seen between baseline and week 6.

Taken from cysteine to phenylalanine, the CDR3 has 13 residues. Only the CDR3 part of the read is kept: 39 bases, read in frame from the first base. Sequences ENHRY (CDR1) and SYGVKD (CDR2) are obtained from the germline V gene. Trimming accounts for 10 bases at V and 7 bases at J, while the number of junction bases matched to no gene is 6. The clonotype comes from an adult with an advanced solid tumor such as melanoma, head and neck, liver or kidney cancer. The input for sequencing was CD4+ or CD8+ T cells sorted from blood, taken in a trial of the OX40 agonist ivuxolimab. This receptor chain uses TRBV10-3 and TRBJ2-1, and 11 junction bases match TRBD1. The sequence in DNA is TGTGCCACTGGGACAGGGGGGGGGAATGAGCAGTTCTTC. It codes for CATGTGGGNEQFF.